These T cell receptor beta chains were read from a single sample in a study of blood T cell repertoires in COVID-19. The table came from immunoSEQ multiplex PCR; TCRdb's copy has only in-frame clones and leaves some out. The repertoire holds approximately 100,000 clones, with around 84% as singletons. Sequencing was carried out using peripheral blood. Every receptor here comes from a man aged 80 or over with acute or convalescent COVID-19. The conserved cysteine and the conserved F or W are not part of the CDR3 here. The D gene is left open where the match is weak.

d_call cdr3_length j_call v_call cdr3_aa
. 10 TRBJ1-2 TRBV6-5 ASTISGSGYT
TRBD1 13 TRBJ2-7 TRBV7-9 ASSLAGQGGYEQY
. 13 TRBJ1-4 TRBV3-1/TRBV3-2 ASSHPGLANEKLF
. 11 TRBJ1-1 TRBV11-3 ASSLDPRGEAF
. 11 TRBJ2-7 TRBV19 ASSRSGPYEQY
TRBD2 14 TRBJ2-7 TRBV7-2 ASSRELAGGPGEQY
TRBD2 13 TRBJ2-3 TRBV6-1 ASSDLAGGVDTQY
. 13 TRBJ2-7 TRBV3-1/TRBV3-2 ASSQGLVSPYEQY
TRBD1 13 TRBJ1-1 TRBV2 ASGGQGAFGTEAF
. 13 TRBJ1-1 TRBV5-1 ASSLAGMQNTEAF
TRBD1 10 TRBJ2-3 TRBV29-1 SVGQAMDTQY
. 11 TRBJ2-2 TRBV25-1 AARRKITGELF
. 12 TRBJ1-5 TRBV2 ASSGDRRNQPQH
. 13 TRBJ2-1 TRBV6-5 ASNPVLGRAAEQF
. 11 TRBJ2-7 TRBV7-2 ASSLGGLGEQY
. 9 TRBJ1-5 TRBV28 ASSQGWPQH
TRBD2 13 TRBJ2-7 TRBV7-9 ASSFVSGRLYEQY
TRBD2 15 TRBJ2-3 TRBV10-3 APQGTSGRILTDTQY
. 13 TRBJ1-5 TRBV7-2 ASSLVPGGNQPQH
. 16 TRBJ2-1 TRBV27 ASSLRVAAGLSLGEQF
TRBD2 12 TRBJ2-2 TRBV6-5 ASLGLAGSGELF
TRBD1 15 TRBJ2-2 TRBV7-3 ASSRPTGQGVTGELF